Listed here is a single T cell receptor beta chain. Its antigen is as yet unknown. The sample is drawn from a study of T cells in localized non-small cell lung cancer. Points from the study as a whole: The highest T cell clonality was in uninvolved adjacent lung, above tumor. Tumor samples were not multi-region, leaving intratumor heterogeneity unexcluded. Paired adjacent lung recovered a median roughly 54 of the top 100 tumor clones.

Using immunoSEQ multiplex PCR, the repertoire was profiled, and TCRdb retains in-frame clones only, with some absent. The sample has 900 to 1,300 clones; around 24% are singletons. The V gene lost 5 bases and the J gene lost 4 bases, with 29 bases spanning the gap. Germline lookup yields CDR1 GTSNPN and CDR2 SVGIG (reference sequence). The CDR3 runs 18 residues. The chain uses TRBV30 and TRBJ1-2; D unclear. The sample was normal lung tissue next to the tumor, taken before any cancer treatment. The clonotype originates from a woman aged 40-75 years with stage I lung adenocarcinoma. CDR3 sequence (DNA): TGTGCCTGGTACCCCCCGGAGCGAGGGTTCGGACGAGGCTATGGCTACACCTTC. It encodes CAWYPPERGFGRGYGYTF.